This passage covers 11 T cell receptor beta chains from one sample sequenced in a study of blood T cell repertoires in COVID-19. Clones were read by immunoSEQ multiplex PCR, and TCRdb kept only the in-frame ones, dropping some. The sample carries roughly 130,000 clones, 84% recorded once. Sequencing was performed on peripheral blood. The receptors derive from a woman aged 25 to 39 who had recovered from COVID-19.

CDR3 bases: TGTGCCAGCAGCGAACAGGGGTACGAGCAGTACTTC. Translated, it gives CASSEQGYEQYF. This rearrangement joins TRBV12-3 or TRBV12-4 to TRBJ2-7, with 7 nucleotides matching TRBD1. The CDR3 runs 12 residues. V dropped 6 bases and J dropped 4; count of bases not matched to a gene: 3.

The chain carries TRBV5-6 and TRBJ2-5; 10 nucleotides line up with TRBD2. The germline V gene has CDR1 SGHDT and CDR2 YYEEEE. The V and J ends lost 0 bases and 3 bases, in that order; junction bases with no gene match: 5. CDR3 size: 16 residues. CDR3 loop: CASSLVGLAKEETQYF. The CDR3 nucleotides are TGTGCCAGCAGCTTGGTGGGACTAGCGAAAGAAGAGACCCAGTACTTC.

The J gene is TRBJ1-1, the V gene TRBV19, with a weak D call TRBD1 (5 bases). This CDR3 region has 13 residues. Germline CDR1 LNHDA, CDR2 SQIVND (reference sequence). V lost 5 bases and J lost 2, with 9 bases in between. The CDR3 bases are TGTGCCAGTAGTGCTCAGGGTAACACTGAAGCTTTCTTT. Protein: CASSAQGNTEAFF.

The V and J genes are TRBV9 and TRBJ1-2; 8 bases agree with TRBD1. After removal of 4 bases from V and 4 bases from J, the junction contained 9 bases not matched to a gene. This CDR3 is built from 15 residues. Germline V gives CDR1 SGDLS, CDR2 YYNGEE. CDR3 nucleotide sequence: TGTGCCAGCAGCCTAACCGGACAGGGTGCCTATGGCTACACCTTC. Protein product: CASSLTGQGAYGYTF. The full variable domain, rest sourced from reference TRBV9 and TRBJ1-2, is DSGVTQTPKHLITATGQRVTLRCSPRSGDLSVYWYQQSLDQGLQFLIQYYNGEERAKGNILERFSAQQFPDLHSELNLSSLELGDSALYFCASSLTGQGAYGYTFGSGTRLTVV.

The rearrangement links TRBV5-1 to TRBJ1-5, with D possibly matching TRBD1 (6 bases). Trimming cost V 4 bases and J 2 bases, with 19 bases left between them. The CDR3 covers 17 residues. Looked up from germline, CDR1 is SGHRS and CDR2 is YFSETQ. This CDR3 reads CASSESPGKGGNQPQHF. Here the CDR3 DNA reads TGCGCCAGCAGCGAAAGCCCAGGAAAGGGGGGCAATCAGCCCCAGCATTTT.

The rearrangement links TRBV11-1 to TRBJ2-2; 7 positions agree with TRBD1. Losses at the gene ends were 1 base for V and 1 base for J; bases not matched to a gene: 0. CDR3 size: 15 residues. Germline V gene sequence: CDR1 SGHAT, CDR2 FQDESV (reference sequence). The CDR3 sequence: CASSLGQGNTGELFF. In DNA, the CDR3 is TGTGCCAGCAGCTTAGGACAGGGGAACACCGGGGAGCTGTTTTTT.

This chain links TRBV5-1 with TRBJ2-7; 10 nucleotides line up with TRBD1. CDR1 SGHRS and CDR2 YFSETQ come from the germline V gene. The CDR3 sequence is 14 residues long. V shed 4 bases, J shed 5 bases, and the junction held 6 bases outside the gene matches. This CDR3 reads CASSQGQGSDEQYF. DNA for the CDR3: TGCGCCAGCAGCCAGGGACAGGGGAGTGACGAGCAGTACTTC.

The chain uses TRBV25-1 and TRBJ2-1; 11 bases fit TRBD2. The CDR3 consists of 16 residues. V shed 4 bases and J 10 bases; nucleotides not matched to a gene: 12. In germline, CDR1 is MGHDK, CDR2 SYGVNS. In DNA, the CDR3 is TGTGCCAGCAGTGCAACGACTAGCGGGACGATCTGGGAGCAGTTCTTC. It is translated as CASSATTSGTIWEQFF.

The V gene is TRBV9, the J gene TRBJ1-6; a possible D gene is TRBD1 (6 bases). The length of the CDR3 is 14 residues. Germline CDR1 reads SGDLS; CDR2 reads YYNGEE. V shed 2 bases and J shed 7 bases, with 10 bases lying between them. CDR3 amino acids: CASSVRGTNSPLHF. DNA for the CDR3: TGTGCCAGCAGCGTCCGAGGGACAAATTCACCCCTCCACTTT. Full variable domain (rest looked up from reference TRBV9 and TRBJ1-6): DSGVTQTPKHLITATGQRVTLRCSPRSGDLSVYWYQQSLDQGLQFLIQYYNGEERAKGNILERFSAQQFPDLHSELNLSSLELGDSALYFCASSVRGTNSPLHFGNGTRLTVT.

The chain couples TRBV7-8 to TRBJ2-7; TRBD2 matches 13 bases. The CDR3 has 17 amino acids. Germline V gene data show CDR1 as SGHVS and CDR2 as FQNEAQ. V lost 5 bases, J lost 1 base, and 8 bases stayed unmatched. This CDR3 is CASSPWTSGGGSYEQYF. The CDR3 DNA follows: TGTGCCAGCAGCCCATGGACTAGCGGGGGAGGATCCTACGAGCAGTACTTC.

This rearrangement joins TRBV5-1 to TRBJ2-2; D is uncertain. CDR1 is SGHRS, CDR2 YFSETQ, per germline. The V end was cut by 0 bases, the J end by 4 bases, with 13 bases between. CDR3 length: 16 amino acids. The CDR3 loop reads CASSLVAARGTGELFF. The CDR3 DNA reads TGCGCCAGCAGCTTGGTGGCAGCTCGAGGCACCGGGGAGCTGTTTTTT.